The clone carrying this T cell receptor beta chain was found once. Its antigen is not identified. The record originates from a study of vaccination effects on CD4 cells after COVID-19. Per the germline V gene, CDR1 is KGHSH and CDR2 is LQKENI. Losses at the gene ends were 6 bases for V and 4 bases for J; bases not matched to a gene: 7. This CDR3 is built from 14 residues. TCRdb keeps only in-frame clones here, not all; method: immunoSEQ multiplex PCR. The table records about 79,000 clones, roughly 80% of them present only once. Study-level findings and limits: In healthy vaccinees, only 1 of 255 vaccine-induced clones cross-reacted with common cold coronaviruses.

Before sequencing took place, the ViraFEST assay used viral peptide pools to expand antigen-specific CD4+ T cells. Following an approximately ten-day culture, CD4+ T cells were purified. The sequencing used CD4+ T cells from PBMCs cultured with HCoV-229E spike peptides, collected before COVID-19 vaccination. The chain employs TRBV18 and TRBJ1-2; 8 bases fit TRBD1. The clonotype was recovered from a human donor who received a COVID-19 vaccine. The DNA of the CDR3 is TGTGCCAGCTCGCCCCCGGGACAGGCCTATGGCTACACCTTC. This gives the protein CASSPPGQAYGYTF.